This T cell receptor beta chain was identified during a study of shared clonotypes between healthy human individuals. CD45RO-negative cells were positively selected for CCR7, leaving out terminally differentiated effector memory CD45RA+ cells. This clone has a handful of counts. Produced via immunoSEQ multiplex PCR; TCRdb's table is partial and in-frame only. The data show about 820,000 clones, with about 91% seen just once and 24% held by the top ten. The ends were cut back, 3 bases at V and 2 bases at J, with 9 bases in the middle. In germline, CDR1 is SGHRS, CDR2 YFSETQ. This CDR3 spans 13 amino acids.

Sequenced: naive CD8+ T cells sorted from blood. This chain connects TRBV5-1 to TRBJ2-7; a weak D match, TRBD1 (6 bases). This TCR was sampled from a man aged 25-40 years in good health. The DNA of the CDR3 is TGCGCCAGCAGCTATACAGGGCCCTACGAGCAGTACTTC. It translates to CASSYTGPYEQYF.